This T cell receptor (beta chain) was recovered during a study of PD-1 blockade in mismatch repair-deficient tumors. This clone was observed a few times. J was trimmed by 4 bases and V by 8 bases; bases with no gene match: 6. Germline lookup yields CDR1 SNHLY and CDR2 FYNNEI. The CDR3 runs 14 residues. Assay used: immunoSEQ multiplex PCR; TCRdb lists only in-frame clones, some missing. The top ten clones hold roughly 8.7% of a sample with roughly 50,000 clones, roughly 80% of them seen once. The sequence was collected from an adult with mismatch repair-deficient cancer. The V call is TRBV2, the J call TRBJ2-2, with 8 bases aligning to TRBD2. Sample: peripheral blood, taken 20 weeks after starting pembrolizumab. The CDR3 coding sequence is TGTGCCAGCGGTAGCGGGAAGGGCACCGGGGAGCTGTTTTTT. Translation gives CASGSGKGTGELFF.